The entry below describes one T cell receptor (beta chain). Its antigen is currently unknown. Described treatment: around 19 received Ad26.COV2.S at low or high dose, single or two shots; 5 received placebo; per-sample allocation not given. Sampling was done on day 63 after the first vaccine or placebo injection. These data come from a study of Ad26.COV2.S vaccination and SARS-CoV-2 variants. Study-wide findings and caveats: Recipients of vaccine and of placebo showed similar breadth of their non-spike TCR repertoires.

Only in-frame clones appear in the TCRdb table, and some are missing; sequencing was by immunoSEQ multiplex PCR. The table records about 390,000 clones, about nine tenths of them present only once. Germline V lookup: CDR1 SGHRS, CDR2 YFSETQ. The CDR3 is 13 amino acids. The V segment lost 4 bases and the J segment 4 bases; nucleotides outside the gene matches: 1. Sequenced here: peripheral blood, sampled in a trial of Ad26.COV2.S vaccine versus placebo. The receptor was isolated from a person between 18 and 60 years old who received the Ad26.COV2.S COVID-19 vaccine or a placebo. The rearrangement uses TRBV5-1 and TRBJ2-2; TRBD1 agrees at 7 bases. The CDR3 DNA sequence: TGCGCCAGCAGCCAGGGGGTCACCGGGGAGCTGTTTTTT. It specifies CASSQGVTGELFF.